The 10 T cell receptor beta chains in this list originate from one sample, sequenced in a study of blood T cell repertoires in COVID-19. The data were produced by immunoSEQ multiplex PCR, yet TCRdb's version contains in-frame clones alone and is incomplete. Among fewer than 90,000 clones listed, 60% to 80% were seen once. Source material: peripheral blood. The receptors originated from a woman of 80 years or more with acute or convalescent COVID-19.

The chain couples TRBV3-1 (or the pseudogene TRBV3-2) to TRBJ1-2; D is undetermined. The CDR3 is made up of 12 amino acids. Germline lookup yields CDR1 LGHDT and CDR2 YNNKEL (reference sequence). Trimming took off 1 base at V and 7 bases at J, with 7 bases between the two ends. CDR3 sequence: CASSQGQAGYTF. The CDR3 bases are TGTGCCAGCAGCCAAGGGCAGGCTGGCTACACCTTC.

In its sample, this clone was seen a few times. The J gene is TRBJ1-5, the V gene TRBV7-2; D unresolved. Germline V gene data show CDR1 as SGHTA and CDR2 as FQGNSA. V lost 7 bases, J lost 1 base, and 11 bases lay in between. There are 14 residues in the CDR3. The chain's CDR3 is CASTGPGSNQPQHF. The CDR3 region has the DNA TGTGCCAGCACAGGACCGGGGAGCAATCAGCCCCAGCATTTT.

CDR3 protein: CASSPGRGNTGELFF. Here the CDR3 DNA reads TGTGCCAGCAGTCCGGGGAGGGGGAACACCGGGGAGCTGTTTTTT. The chain has TRBV6-2 or TRBV6-3 and TRBJ2-2; 7 bases are a match to TRBD2. Germline CDR1 is MNHEY and CDR2 is SVGEGT. The CDR3 extends over 15 amino acids. With 5 bases clipped from V and 1 base from J, the junction kept 4 bases outside the gene matches.

The J gene is TRBJ1-1, the V gene TRBV19, with D unclear. This CDR3 comprises 14 residues. From germline, CDR1 is LNHDA and CDR2 SQIVND (reference sequence). V lost 6 bases and J lost 1, with 12 bases in between. The CDR3 is CASSAGRWNTEAFF. The CDR3 DNA follows: TGTGCCAGTAGCGCGGGCCGGTGGAACACTGAAGCTTTCTTT.

This clone was observed once. The chain combines TRBV7-6 with TRBJ1-1, with D unresolved. Trimming pared 2 bases from V and 4 bases from J, leaving 14 bases between. CDR1 SGHVS and CDR2 FNYEAQ come from the germline V gene. This CDR3 spans 15 amino acids. The CDR3 protein is CASSLQSLGSTEAFF. The CDR3 DNA follows: TGTGCCAGCAGCTTACAATCGTTAGGGAGCACTGAAGCTTTCTTT.

The gene calls are TRBV5-1 and TRBJ1-4; 9 bases line up with TRBD1. Looked up from germline, CDR1 is SGHRS and CDR2 is YFSETQ. The CDR3 spans 14 residues. V was clipped by 5 bases and J by 8 bases; unmatched bases: 7. This CDR3 is CASSTGQGREKLFF. The CDR3 DNA reads as TGCGCCAGCAGTACGGGACAGGGTAGAGAAAAACTGTTTTTT.

This chain connects TRBV18 to TRBJ1-2; 10 bases are shared with TRBD1. There are 15 residues in the CDR3. Germline V gene lookup returns CDR1 KGHSH and CDR2 LQKENI. After removal of 3 bases from V and 6 bases from J, the junction contained 7 bases not matched to a gene. CDR3 sequence: CASSPDRGLLDGYTF. The CDR3 DNA is TGTGCCAGCTCACCGGACAGGGGGTTACTCGATGGCTACACCTTC.

At least ten counts were recorded for this clone. The genes are TRBV2 and TRBJ1-6; D may be TRBD1 (5 bases). V lost 3 bases and J lost 8, with 11 bases in between. CDR1 SNHLY and CDR2 FYNNEI come from the germline V gene. The CDR3 spans 14 residues. CDR3 DNA: TGTGCCAGCAGTGAGCCAGCAGGGTATTCACCCCTCCACTTT. Protein product: CASSEPAGYSPLHF. The whole variable domain, filled in from reference TRBV2 and TRBJ1-6, reads EPEVTQTPSHQVTQMGQEVILRCVPISNHLYFYWYRQILGQKVEFLVSFYNNEISEKSEIFDDQFSVERPDGSNFTLKIRSTKLEDSAMYFCASSEPAGYSPLHFGNGTRLTVT.

This clone was counted ten times or more. The chain joins TRBV30 to TRBJ1-6, with 7 bases fitting TRBD1. J was trimmed by 8 bases and V by 4 bases; bases with no gene match: 14. Germline assignment: CDR1 GTSNPN and CDR2 SVGIG (reference sequence). This CDR3 is 16 amino acids long. Here the CDR3 reads CAWKRGGVLADSPLHF. The CDR3 bases are TGTGCCTGGAAGAGAGGGGGCGTCCTCGCGGATTCACCCCTCCACTTT.

The rearrangement links TRBV7-2 to TRBJ2-5; a possible D gene is TRBD1 (5 bases). V was trimmed by 1 base and J by 4 bases, leaving 7 bases between them. This CDR3 contains 13 residues. The germline CDR1 and CDR2 sequences are SGHTA and FQGNSA. The CDR3 coding sequence is TGTGCCAGCAGCTTAGGGACAAGAGAGACCCAGTACTTC. As protein: CASSLGTRETQYF.